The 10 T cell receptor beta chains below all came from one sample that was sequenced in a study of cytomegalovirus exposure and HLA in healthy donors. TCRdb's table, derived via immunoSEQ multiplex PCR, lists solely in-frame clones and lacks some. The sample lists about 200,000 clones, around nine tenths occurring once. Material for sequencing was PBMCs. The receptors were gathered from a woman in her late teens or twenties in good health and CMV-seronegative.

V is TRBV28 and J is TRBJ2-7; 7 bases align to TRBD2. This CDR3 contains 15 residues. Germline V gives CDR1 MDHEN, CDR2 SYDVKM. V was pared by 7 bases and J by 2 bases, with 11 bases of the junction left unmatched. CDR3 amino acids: CASTKRGLWTYEQYF. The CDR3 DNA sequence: TGTGCCAGCACCAAGCGGGGACTGTGGACCTACGAGCAGTACTTC.

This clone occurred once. The CDR3 region has the DNA TGTGCCATCAGTGAGGACAGGGGAAGGGTGAATGAGCAGTTCTTC. Protein product: CAISEDRGRVNEQFF. This rearrangement joins TRBV10-3 to TRBJ2-1, with TRBD1 identical over 8 bases. This CDR3 comprises 15 residues. Germline V gene lookup returns CDR1 ENHRY and CDR2 SYGVKD. Trimming cost V 2 bases and J 7 bases; bases outside gene matches: 7.

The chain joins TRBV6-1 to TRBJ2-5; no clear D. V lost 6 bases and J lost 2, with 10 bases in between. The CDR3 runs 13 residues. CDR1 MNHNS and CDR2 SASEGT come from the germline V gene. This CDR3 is CASSTSEQETQYF. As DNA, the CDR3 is TGTGCCAGCAGCACGAGTGAGCAAGAGACCCAGTACTTC.

This CDR3 reads CASSLNPGAAEAFF. The CDR3 region has the DNA TGTGCCAGCAGCTTAAATCCAGGGGCTGCTGAAGCTTTCTTT. The chain links TRBV7-3 to TRBJ1-1, with D perhaps matching TRBD1 (6 bases). The CDR3 covers 14 residues. CDR1 is SGHTA, CDR2 FQGTGA, per germline. V lost 1 base, J lost 6 bases, and 12 bases lay in between.

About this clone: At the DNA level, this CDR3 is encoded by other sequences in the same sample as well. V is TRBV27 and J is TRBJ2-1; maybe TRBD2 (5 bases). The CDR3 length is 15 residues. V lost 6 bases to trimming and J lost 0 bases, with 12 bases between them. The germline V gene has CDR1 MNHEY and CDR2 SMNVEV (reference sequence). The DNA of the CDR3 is TGTGCCAGCAGCCCCTCTGGGAGCTCCTACAATGAGCAGTTCTTC. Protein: CASSPSGSSYNEQFF.

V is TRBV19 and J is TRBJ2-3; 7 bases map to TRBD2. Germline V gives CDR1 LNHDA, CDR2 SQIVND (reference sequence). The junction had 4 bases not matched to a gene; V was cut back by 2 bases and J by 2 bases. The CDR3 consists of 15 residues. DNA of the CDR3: TGTGCCAGTAGTATACTAGCGGACTTCACAGATACGCAGTATTTT. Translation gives CASSILADFTDTQYF.

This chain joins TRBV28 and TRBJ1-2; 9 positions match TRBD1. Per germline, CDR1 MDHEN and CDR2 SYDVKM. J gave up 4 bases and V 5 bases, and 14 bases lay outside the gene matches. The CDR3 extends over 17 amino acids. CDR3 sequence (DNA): TGTGCCAGCAGTACCCCGGGACAGGGACGGGAAGGCTATGGCTACACCTTC. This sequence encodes CASSTPGQGREGYGYTF.

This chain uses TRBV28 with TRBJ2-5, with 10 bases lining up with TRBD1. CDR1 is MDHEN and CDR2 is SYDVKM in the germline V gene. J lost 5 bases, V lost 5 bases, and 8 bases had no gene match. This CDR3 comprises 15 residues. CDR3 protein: CASSIGDRGWETQYF. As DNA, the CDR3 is TGTGCCAGCAGTATCGGGGACAGGGGTTGGGAGACCCAGTACTTC. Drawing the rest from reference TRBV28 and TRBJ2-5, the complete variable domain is DVKVTQSSRYLVKRTGEKVFLECVQDMDHENMFWYRQDPGLGLRLIYFSYDVKMKEKGDIPEGYSVSREKKERFSLILESASTNQTSMYLCASSIGDRGWETQYFGPGTRLLVL.

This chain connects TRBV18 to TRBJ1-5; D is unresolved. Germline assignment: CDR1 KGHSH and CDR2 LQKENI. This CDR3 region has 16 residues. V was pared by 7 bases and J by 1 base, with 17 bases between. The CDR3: CASLHREVLSNQPQHF. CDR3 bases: TGTGCCAGCTTACACCGGGAGGTCCTCAGCAATCAGCCCCAGCATTTT.

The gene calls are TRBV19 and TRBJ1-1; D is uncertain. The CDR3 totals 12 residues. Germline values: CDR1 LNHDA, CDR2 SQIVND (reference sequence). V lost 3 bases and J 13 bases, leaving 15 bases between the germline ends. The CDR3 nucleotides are TGTGCCAGTAGTATCGCTCCAGAACCCGTTTTCTTT. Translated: CASSIAPEPVFF. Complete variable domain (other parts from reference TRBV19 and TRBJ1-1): DGGITQSPKYLFRKEGQNVTLSCEQNLNHDAMYWYRQDPGQGLRLIYYSQIVNDFQKGDIAEGYSVSREKKESFPLTVTSAQKNPTAFYLCASSIAPEPVFFGQGTRLTVV.